Detailed here is one TCR beta chain. Its antigen is unidentified. Naive CD8 cells, CD45RO-negative and positively selected for CCR7, excluded terminally differentiated effector memory CD45RA+ cells. The sample comes from a study of shared clonotypes between healthy human individuals. Study overall: Donor ages ranged 18 to 49 years: a couple of women, a few men.

Whole-study findings and limits: Among donors, sharing of clonotypes was expected to be affected by sequencing depth. Incompleteness in sorted-subset sequencing, despite large depth, was shown by rarefaction.

Germline-derived CDR1 and CDR2 are SGHTA and FQGNSA. The CDR3 sequence is 19 residues long. V dropped 1 base and J dropped 3 bases, with 21 bases sitting between them. A deep-level run was used for the assay. Produced via immunoSEQ multiplex PCR; TCRdb's table is partial and in-frame only. The repertoire includes around 2,000,000 clones, over 85% of them detected once, and roughly 1.2% sits in the top ten. The sample consisted of naive CD8+ T cells sorted from blood. The V call is TRBV7-2, the J call TRBJ2-2; either TRBD1 or TRBD2 may supply D (6 bases each). The receptor's source is a man younger than 35 in good health. In nucleotides, the CDR3 is TGTGCCAGCAGCTTAGGGCCCTTGGGGGGCACTCCCTACACCGGGGAGCTGTTTTTT. Encoded protein: CASSLGPLGGTPYTGELFF.